This TCR beta chain comes out of a study of blood T cells in healthy people across ages. A sample-barcoded 5' primer and a J-beta primer mix were used in a second PCR of about 6 to 11 cycles. Each TCR beta cDNA got a 12-nucleotide random molecular identifier. TCRdb ran MiXCR on the 5' RACE reads and lists one entry per CDR3 protein. The sample lists around 1,900,000 distinct CDR3 sequences; about two fifths were seen once. The sample holds a few counts of this clonotype. CDR3 size: 18 residues. Germline CDR1 SGHTA, CDR2 FQGNSA. The germline V and J ends were trimmed by 2 bases and 5 bases, with 25 bases remaining between them.

The chain is built from TRBV7-2 and TRBJ2-7; D gene ambiguous. The sequenced sample was blood. The receptor was isolated from a human donor in good health. The CDR3 bases are TGTGCCAGCAGCTTATCGGTGGCTCTTAAGGATTTATTCCACGAGCAGTACTTC. Translating it yields CASSLSVALKDLFHEQYF.